Listed below are T cell receptor beta chains from one sample, sequenced in a study of control samples from healthy donors and cancer patients. Sequencing was performed with immunoSEQ multiplex PCR; in TCRdb, only in-frame clones are kept and a portion is missing. The repertoire has some 89,000 clones, approximately 87% of them found once; the top ten carry roughly 2.1%. Sequencing input: blood. Receptor source: a middle-aged woman in good health. Both conserved end residues are part of each CDR3. The D gene is left open where the match is weak. Clone size is shown for a subset of rows, as once, few, many or a class of expanded clone.

TRBD1	once	TRBV10-1	TRBJ2-7	CASSSPRTGGPYEQYF	TGCGCCAGCAGTTCCCCTCGGACAGGGGGCCCCTACGAGCAGTACTTC
-	-	TRBV3-1/TRBV3-2	TRBJ1-3	CASSQDVGYSGNTIYF	TGTGCCAGCAGCCAAGATGTGGGGTACTCTGGAAACACCATATATTTT
-	-	TRBV28	TRBJ1-4	CASSLGGARDEKLFF	TGTGCCAGCAGTTTAGGGGGTGCGCGGGATGAAAAACTGTTTTTT
-	once	TRBV24-1	TRBJ2-7	CATSDSKAKQYF	TGTGCCACCAGTGATTCCAAGGCGAAGCAGTACTTC
-	-	TRBV19	TRBJ1-5	CASSIVKESSNQPQHF	TGTGCCAGTAGTATAGTGAAGGAAAGTAGCAATCAGCCCCAGCATTTT
-	once	TRBV5-1	TRBJ2-1	CASSLAGRLSEQFF	TGCGCCAGCAGCTTGGCCGGACGGTTAAGTGAGCAGTTCTTC
TRBD1	few	TRBV6-6	TRBJ1-2	CASSRDRDDYGYTF	TGTGCCAGCAGTCGGGACAGGGACGACTATGGCTACACCTTC
-	medium-sized	TRBV5-1	TRBJ2-6	CASSLDSLSGANVLTF	TGCGCCAGCAGCTTGGACAGCCTCTCTGGGGCCAACGTCCTGACTTTC
TRBD1	-	TRBV2	TRBJ2-3	CASSRQGGPLSTDTQYF	TGTGCCAGCAGTAGACAGGGGGGGCCCTTGAGCACAGATACGCAGTATTTT
TRBD1	-	TRBV5-6	TRBJ1-6	CASSLGQGVSPLHF	TGTGCCAGCAGCTTGGGTCAGGGGGTCTCACCCCTCCACTTT
-	-	TRBV5-5	TRBJ1-1	CASRSGGGWNTEAFF	TGTGCCAGCAGATCGGGAGGGGGTTGGAACACTGAAGCTTTCTTT
TRBD1	once	TRBV19	TRBJ1-1	CASSTRRQGTEAFF	TGTGCCAGTAGTACCAGACGACAGGGGACTGAAGCTTTCTTT
-	-	TRBV4-1	TRBJ1-5	CASSQDLNQPQHF	TGCGCCAGCAGCCAAGATCTCAATCAGCCCCAGCATTTT
-	-	TRBV12-3/TRBV12-4	TRBJ1-1	CASSPMGTEAFF	TGTGCCAGCAGTCCGATGGGCACTGAAGCTTTCTTT
TRBD2	-	TRBV7-2	TRBJ2-5	CASSLFLVQRGLEETQYF	TGTGCCAGCAGCTTATTTTTGGTCCAGCGGGGGCTGGAAGAGACCCAGTACTTC
-	-	TRBV9	TRBJ2-1	CASSVTGHNLYNEQFF	TGTGCCAGCAGCGTGACGGGGCACAACCTCTACAATGAGCAGTTCTTC
TRBD2	-	TRBV11-3	TRBJ2-5	CASSLVRSGGSRWETQYF	TGTGCCAGCAGCTTAGTCCGTAGCGGGGGGTCTCGTTGGGAGACCCAGTACTTC
-	once	TRBV10-3	TRBJ2-7	CAISELGWEQYF	TGTGCCATCAGTGAGTTAGGGTGGGAGCAGTACTTC
TRBD1	-	TRBV6-5	TRBJ1-2	CASRQGQGYGYTF	TGTGCCAGCAGACAAGGACAGGGTTATGGCTACACCTTC
-	-	TRBV4-3	TRBJ1-6	CASSQEHISSYNSPLHF	TGCGCCAGCAGCCAAGAGCACATAAGCTCCTATAATTCACCCCTCCACTTT
-	once	TRBV14	TRBJ2-6	CASSPAFGANVLTF	TGTGCCAGCAGCCCGGCTTTTGGGGCCAACGTCCTGACTTTC
-	-	TRBV13	TRBJ2-6	CASTVSGANVLTF	TGTGCCAGCACCGTCTCTGGGGCCAACGTCCTGACTTTC
TRBD2	-	TRBV4-3	TRBJ2-7	CASSSTYSGSSYEQYF	TGCGCCAGCAGTTCAACGTATAGCGGGAGCTCCTACGAGCAGTACTTC
TRBD1	-	TRBV19	TRBJ1-5	CASSPDRGLYQPQHF	TGTGCCAGTAGTCCCGACAGGGGGCTTTATCAGCCCCAGCATTTT
-	-	TRBV5-4	TRBJ1-2	CASSLPGQGRNYGYTF	TGTGCCAGCAGCTTGCCTGGCCAGGGAAGGAACTATGGCTACACCTTC
TRBD1	-	TRBV5-5	TRBJ1-5	CASSLEGGTVYSNQPQHF	TGTGCCAGCAGCTTGGAGGGGGGGACAGTTTATAGCAATCAGCCCCAGCATTTT
TRBD1	-	TRBV27	TRBJ2-3	CASSPGQPSDTQYF	TGTGCCAGCAGCCCGGGACAGCCTAGTGATACGCAGTATTTT
-	-	TRBV7-8	TRBJ2-1	CASSLYETISYNEQFF	TGTGCCAGCAGCTTATACGAGACGATCTCCTACAATGAGCAGTTCTTC
-	-	TRBV24-1	TRBJ1-2	CATSDLADGNYGYTF	TGTGCCACCAGTGATTTGGCGGACGGAAACTATGGCTACACCTTC
-	-	TRBV2	TRBJ1-5	CASSEVAGQPQHF	TGTGCCAGCAGTGAAGTAGCGGGTCAGCCCCAGCATTTT
-	-	TRBV10-3	TRBJ1-1	CAISDGERARTEAFF	TGTGCCATCAGTGACGGAGAGAGGGCGAGGACTGAAGCTTTCTTT
-	-	TRBV7-2	TRBJ2-3	CASSNRQGGGTDTQYF	TGTGCCAGCAGCAATCGACAGGGAGGGGGCACAGATACGCAGTATTTT
-	-	TRBV20-1	TRBJ1-2	CRGSGSGYTF	TGCAGAGGGTCGGGGTCTGGCTACACCTTC
-	-	TRBV30	TRBJ1-2	CAWSVGPGGGYTF	TGTGCCTGGAGTGTGGGGCCCGGAGGGGGCTACACCTTC
-	-	TRBV29-1	TRBJ1-2	CSVESRTEGGYTF	TGCAGCGTTGAATCACGGACAGAAGGGGGCTACACCTTC
-	-	TRBV6-5	TRBJ2-3	CATNKGDLGGDTQYF	TGTGCCACCAATAAGGGGGACTTAGGGGGTGATACGCAGTATTTT
TRBD1	-	TRBV18	TRBJ1-1	CASSPGTGTEAFF	TGTGCCAGCTCCCCTGGGACAGGCACTGAAGCTTTCTTT
-	-	TRBV19	TRBJ1-4	CASSGQSTGDEKLFF	TGTGCCAGTAGCGGACAATCGACCGGGGATGAAAAACTGTTTTTT
-	-	TRBV4-3	TRBJ2-6	CASSQVAGSGANVLTF	TGCGCCAGCAGCCAAGTAGCAGGGTCTGGGGCCAACGTCCTGACTTTC
-	-	TRBV6-5	TRBJ2-3	CASSPRSDTQYF	TGTGCCAGCAGTCCCCGGTCAGATACGCAGTATTTT
TRBD1	-	TRBV5-6	TRBJ2-2	CASSSTGTGNTGELFF	TGTGCCAGCAGCAGCACCGGGACAGGGAACACCGGGGAGCTGTTTTTT
TRBD1	-	TRBV2	TRBJ2-3	CASSDQGASTDTQYF	TGTGCCAGCAGTGACCAGGGGGCTAGCACAGATACGCAGTATTTT
TRBD2	-	TRBV6-5	TRBJ2-3	CASTGLQHTQYF	TGTGCCAGCACGGGACTACAACATACGCAGTATTTT
-	-	TRBV10-3	TRBJ2-1	CATTGTPGDNEQFF	TGTGCCACAACCGGGACCCCGGGTGACAATGAGCAGTTCTTC
-	-	TRBV4-1	TRBJ1-4	CASSQSNVVTNEKLFF	TGCGCCAGCAGCCAGAGTAACGTGGTGACTAATGAAAAACTGTTTTTT
TRBD1	once	TRBV5-1	TRBJ2-5	CASSFPRDRPNKETQYF	TGCGCCAGCAGCTTTCCCCGGGACAGGCCAAACAAAGAGACCCAGTACTTC
TRBD2	few	TRBV6-4	TRBJ2-3	CASSVAGGPDTQYF	TGTGCCAGCAGTGTAGCGGGGGGGCCAGATACGCAGTATTTT
-	few	TRBV7-2	TRBJ1-2	CASSLEGRGVYTF	TGTGCCAGCAGCTTAGAAGGGAGGGGGGTCTACACCTTC
TRBD1	once	TRBV4-3	TRBJ1-6	CASSQDSDRLYNSPLHF	TGCGCCAGCAGCCAAGATTCGGACAGGCTTTATAATTCACCCCTCCACTTT